The 19 T cell receptor beta chains presented below share a single source sample, sequenced in a study of T cell repertoires in cytomegalovirus infection. Each CDR3 protein gets one entry after TCRdb re-called the reads with MiXCR. Of under 450,000 distinct CDR3 sequences in the sample, about 32% are singletons; the top ten hold roughly 13%. Their antigens remain unidentified. This sample comprised cultured PBMCs, obtained from culture after CMV antigen stimulation. The receptor set was obtained from a human donor in good health (CMV status not recorded). Some clones in this sample may be carry-over from other donors' samples.

The chain carries TRBV12-3 or TRBV12-4 and TRBJ2-3; 7 nucleotides line up with TRBD2. The CDR3 sequence is 15 residues long. With V trimmed by 4 bases and J by 2 bases, 6 bases remained unmatched. The CDR3 sequence is CASSYGTTDTDTQYF. Written as DNA, the CDR3 is TGTGCCAGCAGTTACGGGACTACCGACACAGATACGCAGTATTTT.

The chain couples TRBV7-2 to TRBJ2-3; no firm D call. The CDR3 extends over 14 amino acids. Per the germline V gene, CDR1 is SGHTA and CDR2 is FQGNSA. Trimming left V 1 base short and J 4 bases short, with 9 bases between. The CDR3 is CASSLGSIADTQYF. The CDR3 DNA reads TGTGCCAGCAGCTTAGGGTCAATTGCAGATACGCAGTATTTT.

This clonotype appeared many times. This chain uses TRBV12-3 or TRBV12-4 with TRBJ2-6; TRBD1 aligns across 7 bases. Losses at the gene ends were 6 bases for V and 4 bases for J; bases not matched to a gene: 12. The CDR3 runs to 17 residues. As DNA, the CDR3 is TGTGCCAGCAGCCGACGGACAGGTGGAAGGGGGGCCAACGTCCTGACTTTC. It codes for CASSRRTGGRGANVLTF.

This clonotype was seen many times. The V gene is TRBV6-1, the J gene TRBJ2-3; the D gene could be TRBD1 or TRBD2 (5 bases each). CDR3 length: 15 residues. Germline V gene sequence: CDR1 MNHNS, CDR2 SASEGT. Trimming stripped 5 bases from V and 2 bases from J, with 14 bases between. The CDR3 DNA follows: TGTGCCAGCAGTTATACTGGGACCTCCACAGATACGCAGTATTTT. Protein: CASSYTGTSTDTQYF.

This clonotype was picked up many times. The chain employs TRBV7-8 and TRBJ1-1, with D unresolved. The CDR3 extends over 15 amino acids. Germline lookup yields CDR1 SGHVS and CDR2 FQNEAQ. V was clipped by 1 base and J by 1 base, with 10 bases between them. CDR3 sequence: CASSLGFSKNTEAFF. Written as DNA, the CDR3 is TGTGCCAGCAGCTTAGGTTTCTCCAAGAACACTGAAGCTTTCTTT.

In this sample, this clonotype turned up a few times. The genes are TRBV7-2 and TRBJ2-3; D is perhaps TRBD2 (5 bases). CDR1 is SGHTA, CDR2 FQGNSA, per germline. Trimming pared 1 base from V and 1 base from J, leaving 12 bases between. The CDR3 runs to 16 residues. The CDR3: CASSLVTQLGTDTQYF. DNA of the CDR3: TGTGCCAGCAGCTTAGTAACCCAACTAGGCACAGATACGCAGTATTTT.

The gene calls are TRBV28 and TRBJ2-1; perhaps TRBD1 as D (5 bases). The CDR3 is made up of 13 amino acids. The V gene lost 3 bases and the J gene lost 7 bases, with 10 bases spanning the gap. In germline, CDR1 is MDHEN, CDR2 SYDVKM. The CDR3 reads CASSFARTNEQFF. In nucleotides, the CDR3 is TGTGCCAGCAGTTTTGCACGGACAAATGAGCAGTTCTTC.

The chain couples TRBV4-1 to TRBJ2-1; TRBD1 might be the D (6 bases). Germline V CDR1 and CDR2: MGHRA, YSYEKL. V was trimmed by 4 bases and J by 6 bases, leaving 28 bases between them. There are 19 residues in the CDR3. Here the CDR3 reads CASSPKKPGGSSTFNEQFF. The CDR3 DNA is TGCGCCAGCAGCCCCAAAAAACCTGGGGGCAGCAGTACCTTCAATGAGCAGTTCTTC.

This clonotype was found many times. Here the CDR3 reads CASSLVGGEPQHF. Here the CDR3 DNA reads TGTGCCAGCAGCTTAGTAGGGGGTGAGCCCCAGCATTTT. The V call is TRBV7-2, the J call TRBJ1-5, with a tentative D call TRBD1 (6 bases). The germline V gene encodes CDR1 SGHTA and CDR2 FQGNSA. The CDR3 sequence is 13 residues long. Trimming removed 1 base at V and 8 bases at J, with 9 bases between.

The chain joins TRBV7-8 to TRBJ2-1; D unresolved. Deletions cut 0 bases from V and 0 bases from J, with 9 bases between. CDR3 size: 16 residues. From germline, CDR1 is SGHVS and CDR2 FQNEAQ. The CDR3 DNA reads TGTGCCAGCAGCTTAGCGCAGGCTTTCTCCTACAATGAGCAGTTCTTC. It encodes CASSLAQAFSYNEQFF. Full variable domain (remainder filled in from reference TRBV7-8 and TRBJ2-1): GAGVSQSPRYKVAKRGQDVALRCDPISGHVSLFWYQQALGQGPEFLTYFQNEAQLDKSGLPSDRFFAERPEGSVSTLKIQRTQQEDSAVYLCASSLAQAFSYNEQFFGPGTRLTVL.

Comment on this clonotype: One base away lies a much larger clone, so this may be a sequencing read error. V is TRBV7-2 and J is TRBJ2-2; 11 positions match TRBD2. CDR1 is SGHTA and CDR2 is FQGNSA in the germline V gene. This CDR3 has 17 amino acids. The trim removed 6 bases at V and 1 base at J, leaving 7 bases unmatched. The CDR3 loop is CASRSMGTSGNTGELFF. The CDR3 DNA reads TGTGCCAGCAGATCAATGGGGACTAGCGGGAACACCGGGGAGCTGTTTTTT. Filled out from reference TRBV7-2 and TRBJ2-2, the complete variable domain reads GAGVSQSPSNKVTEKGKDVELRCDPISGHTALYWYRQSLGQGLEFLIYFQGNSAPDKSGLPSDRFSAERTGGSVSTLTIQRTQQEDSAVYLCASRSMGTSGNTGELFFGEGSRLTVL.

This clonotype has a handful of counts. The chain combines TRBV7-4 with TRBJ2-1, with TRBD2 identical over 10 bases. Germline V gene data show CDR1 as SGHVT and CDR2 as SQSDAQ. After removal of 1 base from V and 10 bases from J, the junction contained 16 bases not matched to a gene. The CDR3 length is 18 residues. This CDR3 is CASSLGLAGAGTSGEQFF. Written as DNA, the CDR3 is TGTGCCAGCAGCTTAGGGCTAGCGGGAGCCGGAACCTCGGGGGAGCAGTTCTTC.

This sequence joins TRBV7-9 and TRBJ1-3; 10 bases fit TRBD1. CDR3 size: 15 residues. J gave up 7 bases and V 4 bases, and 7 bases lay outside the gene matches. CDR1 and CDR2 (germline): SEHNR, FQNEAQ (reference sequence). CDR3 coding DNA: TGTGCCAGCAGCTCCTCAGACAGGGGGCTTAACACCATATATTTT. Residues: CASSSSDRGLNTIYF.

This clonotype was picked up a small number of times. Relative to the germline gene, one junction end is altered; a read error may explain this. The V call is TRBV7-6, the J call TRBJ1-1, with D possibly TRBD1 on 6 matching bases. Per germline, CDR1 SGHVS and CDR2 FNYEAQ. CDR3 length equals 14 residues. The CDR3 is CASRLGGPAAEAFF. The CDR3 coding sequence is TGTGCCAGCCGCTTGGGGGGCCCGGCCGCTGAAGCTTTCTTT. Using reference TRBV7-6 and TRBJ1-1 for the parts outside the CDR3, the full variable domain is GAGVSQSPRYKVTKRGQDVALRCDPISGHVSLYWYRQALGQGPEFLTYFNYEAQQDKSGLPNDRFSAERPEGSISTLTIQRTEQRDSAMYRCASRLGGPAAEAFFGQGTRLTVV.

In its sample, this clonotype was seen many times. The rearrangement links TRBV12-3 or TRBV12-4 to TRBJ2-1; 8 bases line up with TRBD2. J lost 0 bases, V lost 5 bases, and 6 bases had no gene match. The CDR3 is 16 amino acids. The chain's CDR3 is CASSVRLALSYNEQFF. The DNA for the CDR3 is TGTGCCAGCAGTGTCAGACTAGCGCTCTCCTACAATGAGCAGTTCTTC.

The chain employs TRBV28 and TRBJ1-2, with a tentative D call TRBD1 (5 bases). The CDR3 is 14 residues long. The ends were cut back, 6 bases at V and 1 base at J, with 12 bases in the middle. The V gene's germline CDR1 is MDHEN and CDR2 SYDVKM. The DNA for the CDR3 is TGTGCCAGCAGGGGGGAGATGTTTAACTATGGCTACACCTTC. Its translation is CASRGEMFNYGYTF.

CDR3 DNA sequence: TGCAGCGAGCTGGACGGAGCCAAAAACATTCAGTACTTC. Protein sequence: CSELDGAKNIQYF. This sequence joins TRBV29-1 and TRBJ2-4; D is undetermined. The length of the CDR3 is 13 residues. Germline CDR1 and CDR2: SQVTM and ANQGSEA. V lost 7 bases and J 0 bases, leaving 10 bases between the germline ends.

The chain uses TRBV7-9 and TRBJ2-1; 9 bases are shared with TRBD2. V trimming: 5 bases; J trimming: 7 bases; junction bases outside the gene matches: 12. The CDR3 loop spans 16 amino acids. CDR1 and CDR2 from the germline V gene are SEHNR and FQNEAQ (reference sequence). CDR3 nucleotides: TGTGCCAGCAGCAGCTTCTTAGCGGGAGTAGGAAATGAGCAGTTCTTC. The encoded protein is CASSSFLAGVGNEQFF.

J is TRBJ2-1 and V is TRBV2, with 8 positions matching TRBD2. J was trimmed by 4 bases and V by 4 bases; bases with no gene match: 6. Germline loops: CDR1 SNHLY, CDR2 FYNNEI. This CDR3 region has 15 residues. The CDR3 sequence is CASSVAGLAYNEQFF. CDR3 DNA: TGTGCCAGCAGTGTGGCAGGACTAGCATACAATGAGCAGTTCTTC.